The 8 T cell receptor beta chains given below trace back to one sample, sequenced in a study of T cell responses to AZD1222 COVID-19 vaccine. Clones were read by immunoSEQ multiplex PCR, and TCRdb kept only the in-frame ones, dropping some. This sample has about 110,000 clones; approximately 90% occur once, and the top ten carry roughly 2.5%. The input for sequencing was peripheral blood, taken 28 days after the second AZD1222 dose. The receptors stem from an adult who received the AZD1222 COVID-19 vaccine.

This clone has a single count. V and J are TRBV6-2 or TRBV6-3 and TRBJ2-7; D might be TRBD2 (5 bases). Germline V gives CDR1 MNHEY, CDR2 SVGEGT. This CDR3 contains 17 residues. Trimming shortened V by 2 bases and J by 1 base, and 18 bases separated the two germline ends. The CDR3 region is CASSYPTISLVSYEQYF. CDR3 sequence (DNA): TGTGCCAGCAGTTACCCTACGATTTCACTAGTATCCTACGAGCAGTACTTC.

This chain connects TRBV7-9 to TRBJ1-2; D might be TRBD1 (5 bases). V was pared by 2 bases and J by 8 bases, with 12 bases between. The CDR3 runs to 13 residues. Per the germline V gene, CDR1 is SEHNR and CDR2 is FQNEAQ (reference sequence). The CDR3 here is CASSLSGSAGYTF. DNA for the CDR3: TGTGCCAGCAGCTTATCAGGGTCGGCGGGCTACACCTTC.

The chain recombines TRBV5-4 with TRBJ2-6; 7 bases map to TRBD1. Germline CDR1 SGHNT, CDR2 YYREEE (reference sequence). This CDR3 contains 16 residues. The V gene end was trimmed by 1 base and the J gene end by 0 bases; junction bases not matched to a gene: 1. Here the CDR3 DNA reads TGTGCCAGCAGCTTGCCAGGGGGCTCTGGGGCCAACGTCCTGACTTTC. As protein: CASSLPGGSGANVLTF.

This chain connects TRBV15 to TRBJ2-7, with TRBD1 as a possible D gene (5 bases). Per germline, CDR1 LNHNV and CDR2 YYDKDF (reference sequence). The CDR3 has 13 residues. V shed 1 base and J shed 3 bases, with 7 bases lying between them. In DNA form, the CDR3 reads TGTGCCACCAGCAGAGGACAGATCTACGAGCAGTACTTC. Residues: CATSRGQIYEQYF.

In nucleotides, the CDR3 is TGTGCCAGCAGCGTAGATTGGAGCTCCTACGAGCAGTACTTC. Protein product: CASSVDWSSYEQYF. The chain carries TRBV9 and TRBJ2-7; D unresolved. This CDR3 is 14 amino acids long. V was cut by 0 bases and J by 0 bases, with 7 bases left in between. CDR1 SGDLS and CDR2 YYNGEE come from the germline V gene.

The chain is built from TRBV27 and TRBJ1-4; perhaps TRBD1 as D (6 bases). Looked up from germline, CDR1 is MNHEY and CDR2 is SMNVEV (reference sequence). Trimming cost V 5 bases and J 3 bases, with 10 bases left between them. The CDR3 has 14 amino acids. CDR3 protein: CASSQQGANEKLFF. For the CDR3, the DNA is TGTGCCAGCAGTCAACAGGGAGCTAATGAAAAACTGTTTTTT.

This chain links TRBV2 with TRBJ1-1; D perhaps matches TRBD1 (6 bases). With 5 bases removed from V and 9 bases from J, the gap between germline ends came to 16 bases. Per the germline V gene, CDR1 is SNHLY and CDR2 is FYNNEI. This CDR3 comprises 13 residues. The CDR3 loop reads CASSSDRHAKAFF. CDR3 DNA sequence: TGTGCCAGCAGTTCTGACAGGCACGCTAAAGCTTTCTTT.

This clone was found once. CDR3 protein: CASSSLNGYTF. The CDR3 nucleotides are TGTGCCAGCAGTTCTCTCAATGGCTACACCTTC. The chain carries TRBV28 and TRBJ1-2, with D unclear. The germline V gene has CDR1 MDHEN and CDR2 SYDVKM. V lost 4 bases, J lost 6 bases, and 6 bases lay in between. This CDR3 contains 11 residues.